The source of this T cell receptor (beta chain) is a study of T cell repertoires in cytomegalovirus infection. For the study at large: As its CMV epitopes, the study selected recently identified HLA-C-restricted and well-studied HLA-B-restricted targets.

Study outcomes and limitations: Carriers of CMV and the relevant HLA type were discriminated by public TCR beta frequency.

The CDR3 sequence is 16 residues long. With V trimmed by 3 bases and J by 0 bases, 6 bases remained unmatched. Germline V lookup: CDR1 LNHDA, CDR2 SQIVND (reference sequence). A single record per CDR3 protein comes from TCRdb applying MiXCR to the reads. The table shows approximately 910,000 distinct CDR3 sequences, with 30% to 40% occurring only once. Points on this clonotype: No antigen is known for it.

The input for sequencing was cultured CD8+ T cells from PBMCs, taken from culture after CMV antigen stimulation. The sequence came from a human donor in good health (CMV status not recorded). Some clones in this sample may be carry-over from other donors' samples. The chain carries TRBV19 and TRBJ1-1; 8 bases match TRBD1. The CDR3 DNA sequence: TGTGCCAGTAGTATTCGGAGCAGGGGGCTGAACACTGAAGCTTTCTTT. As protein: CASSIRSRGLNTEAFF.